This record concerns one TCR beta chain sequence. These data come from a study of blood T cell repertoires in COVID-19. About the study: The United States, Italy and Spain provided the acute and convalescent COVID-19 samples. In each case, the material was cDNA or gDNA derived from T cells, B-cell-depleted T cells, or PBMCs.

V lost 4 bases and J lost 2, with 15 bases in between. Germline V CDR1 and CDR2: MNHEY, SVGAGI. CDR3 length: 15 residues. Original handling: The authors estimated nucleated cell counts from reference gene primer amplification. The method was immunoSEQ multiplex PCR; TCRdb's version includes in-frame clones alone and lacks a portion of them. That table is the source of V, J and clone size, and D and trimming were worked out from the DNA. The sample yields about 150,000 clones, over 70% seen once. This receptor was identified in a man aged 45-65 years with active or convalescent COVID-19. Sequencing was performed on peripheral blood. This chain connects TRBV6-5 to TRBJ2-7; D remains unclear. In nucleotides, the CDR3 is TGTGCCAGCAGTTCCTTACCCGAGACACCCTACGAGCAGTACTTC. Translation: CASSSLPETPYEQYF.